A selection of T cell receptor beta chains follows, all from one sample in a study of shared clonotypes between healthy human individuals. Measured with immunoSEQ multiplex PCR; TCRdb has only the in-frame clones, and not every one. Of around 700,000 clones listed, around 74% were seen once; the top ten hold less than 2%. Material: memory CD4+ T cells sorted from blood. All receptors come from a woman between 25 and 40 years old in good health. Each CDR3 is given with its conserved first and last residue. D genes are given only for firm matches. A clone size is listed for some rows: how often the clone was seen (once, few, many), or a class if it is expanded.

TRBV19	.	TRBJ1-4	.	CASSTPEKLFF	TGTGCCAGTTCCACCCCCGAAAAACTGTTTTTT
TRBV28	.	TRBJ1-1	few	CASSFSITEAFF	TGTGCCAGCAGTTTCTCGATCACTGAAGCTTTCTTT
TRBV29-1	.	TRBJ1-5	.	CSVQTAGQPQHF	TGCAGCGTTCAGACAGCAGGTCAGCCCCAGCATTTT
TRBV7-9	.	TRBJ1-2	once	CASSLGSDIANYGYTF	TGTGCCAGCAGCTTGGGTAGTGACATAGCTAACTATGGCTACACCTTC
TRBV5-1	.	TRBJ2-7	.	CASSSTGGRTYEQYF	TGCGCCAGCAGCTCCACAGGTGGCCGAACCTACGAGCAGTACTTC
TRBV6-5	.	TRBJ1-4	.	CASARGYLGEKLFF	TGTGCCAGCGCCCGCGGGTATTTGGGTGAAAAACTGTTTTTT
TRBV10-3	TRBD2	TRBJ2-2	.	CAISDLRLAEAGELFF	TGTGCCATCAGTGACCTGCGACTAGCGGAAGCCGGGGAGCTGTTTTTT
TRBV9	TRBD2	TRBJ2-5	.	CASSGSGRAGETQYF	TGTGCCAGCAGCGGAAGCGGGAGGGCGGGAGAGACCCAGTACTTC
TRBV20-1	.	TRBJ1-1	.	CSASGVNGAFF	TGCAGTGCTAGCGGGGTTAATGGAGCTTTCTTT
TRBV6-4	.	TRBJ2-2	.	CASSAGATGELFF	TGTGCCAGCAGTGCCGGAGCCACCGGGGAGCTGTTTTTT
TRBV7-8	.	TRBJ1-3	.	CASSLQGGFGNTIYF	TGTGCCAGCAGCCTCCAGGGCGGGTTCGGAAACACCATATATTTT
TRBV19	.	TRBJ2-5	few	CASSIGPTQETQYF	TGTGCCAGTAGTATAGGGCCTACCCAAGAGACCCAGTACTTC
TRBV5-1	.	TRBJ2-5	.	CASSPGSQETQYF	TGCGCCAGCAGCCCAGGGTCCCAAGAGACCCAGTACTTC
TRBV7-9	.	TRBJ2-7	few	CASSLEGSFYEQYF	TGTGCCAGCAGCTTAGAGGGTAGCTTCTACGAGCAGTACTTC
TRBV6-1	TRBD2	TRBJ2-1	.	CASSVLALAYNEQFF	TGTGCCAGCAGTGTACTAGCGTTGGCCTACAATGAGCAGTTCTTC
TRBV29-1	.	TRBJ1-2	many	CSVLSSGVVTF	TGCAGCGTTCTCTCCTCGGGGGTCGTCACCTTC
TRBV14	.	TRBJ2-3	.	CASSYRESTDTQYF	TGTGCCAGCAGCTACAGGGAAAGCACAGATACGCAGTATTTT
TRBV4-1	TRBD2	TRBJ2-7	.	CASSQLAETYEQYF	TGCGCCAGCAGCCAACTAGCGGAGACCTACGAGCAGTACTTC
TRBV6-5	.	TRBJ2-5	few	CASSYRFETQYF	TGTGCCAGCAGTTACCGGTTTGAGACCCAGTACTTC
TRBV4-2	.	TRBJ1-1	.	CASSQGGREDQAFF	TGTGCCAGCAGCCAAGGAGGAAGGGAGGACCAAGCTTTCTTT
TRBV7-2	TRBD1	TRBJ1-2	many	CASSLVGFRDRGYGYTF	TGTGCCAGCAGCTTAGTTGGGTTTCGGGACAGGGGCTATGGCTACACCTTC
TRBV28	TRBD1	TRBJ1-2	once	CASRWTGKGYGYTF	TGTGCCAGCAGGTGGACAGGGAAAGGCTATGGCTACACCTTC
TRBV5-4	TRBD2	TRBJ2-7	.	CASSRGNLAGAYEQYF	TGTGCCAGCAGCAGGGGTAATCTAGCGGGAGCCTACGAGCAGTACTTC
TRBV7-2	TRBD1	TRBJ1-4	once	CASSRDREDEKLFF	TGTGCCAGCAGCCGGGACAGGGAAGATGAAAAACTGTTTTTT
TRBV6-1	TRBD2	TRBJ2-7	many	CASKRTSGGDPQYF	TGTGCCAGCAAACGGACTAGCGGGGGGGATCCGCAGTACTTC
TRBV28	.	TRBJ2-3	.	CASSEGASPGDTQYF	TGTGCCAGCAGTGAGGGCGCTAGCCCCGGGGATACGCAGTATTTT
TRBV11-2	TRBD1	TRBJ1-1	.	CASSPPRGQHTEAFF	TGTGCCAGCAGCCCGCCCAGGGGGCAGCACACTGAAGCTTTCTTT
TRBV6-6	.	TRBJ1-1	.	CASSRVRDTEAFF	TGTGCCAGCAGTCGAGTCCGGGACACTGAAGCTTTCTTT
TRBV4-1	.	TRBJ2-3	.	CASSQDLTDTQYF	TGCGCCAGCAGCCAAGACCTGACAGATACGCAGTATTTT
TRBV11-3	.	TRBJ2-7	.	CASSLGNGGEQYF	TGTGCCAGCAGCTTAGGGAACGGCGGCGAGCAGTACTTC